These 9 T cell receptor beta chains came from one sample sequenced in a study of neurological immune-mediated disorders. TCRdb fed the 5' RACE reads into MiXCR, producing one record per CDR3 protein. The sample lists about 21,000 distinct CDR3 sequences, about 6% occurring once. The sequenced sample consisted of CD8+ T cells from blood. These receptors came from a man aged 18 to 30 in good health.

This clonotype was observed many times. The chain has TRBV5-1 and TRBJ2-1; D uncertain. The CDR3 is 15 amino acids. Trimming removed 2 bases at V and 3 bases at J, with 12 bases between. CDR1 and CDR2 (germline): SGHRS, YFSETQ. CDR3: CASSLLKNSYNEQFF. The CDR3 bases are TGCGCCAGCAGCTTATTGAAGAACAGCTACAATGAGCAGTTCTTC.

This clonotype was observed many times. The CDR3 loop is CASSQNRREPYGYTF. CDR3 sequence (DNA): TGTGCCAGCAGCCAGAACCGCCGGGAACCCTATGGCTACACCTTC. This chain uses TRBV3-1 with TRBJ1-2; D unclear. Germline CDR1 reads LGHDT; CDR2 reads YNNKEL (reference sequence). V was clipped by 3 bases and J by 4 bases, with 15 bases between them. The CDR3 runs 15 residues. The entire variable domain, with the rest obtained from reference TRBV3-1 and TRBJ1-2, is as follows: DTAVSQTPKYLVTQMGNDKSIKCEQNLGHDTMYWYKQDSKKFLKIMFSYNNKELIINETVPNRFSPKSPDKAHLNLHINSLELGDSAVYFCASSQNRREPYGYTFGSGTRLTVV.

This clonotype was observed at least ten times. The chain carries TRBV4-2 and TRBJ2-4, with 10 bases lining up with TRBD2. Per the germline V gene, CDR1 is LGHNA and CDR2 is YNFKEQ. Trimming cost V 0 bases and J 0 bases; bases outside gene matches: 20. The CDR3 contains 23 residues. The CDR3: CASSQEGVSSGGPEQVAKNIQYF. The DNA of the CDR3 is TGTGCCAGCAGCCAAGAGGGTGTGTCTAGCGGGGGTCCCGAACAGGTAGCCAAAAACATTCAGTACTTC.

This clonotype was counted ten times or more. The chain recombines TRBV7-9 with TRBJ2-2; 12 bases are shared with TRBD2. The CDR3 runs to 15 residues. Germline loops: CDR1 SEHNR, CDR2 FQNEAQ (reference sequence). J gave up 10 bases and V 5 bases, and 8 bases lay outside the gene matches. The CDR3 bases are TGTGCCAGCAGCCAGCCTAGCGGGGGGGCTTCGGAGCTGTTTTTT. This translates into CASSQPSGGASELFF.

Ten or more counts support this clonotype. The V and J genes are TRBV7-9 and TRBJ2-1; D ambiguous. Germline V lookup: CDR1 SEHNR, CDR2 FQNEAQ (reference sequence). This CDR3 contains 13 residues. V was clipped by 2 bases and J by 10 bases, with 12 bases between them. The CDR3 DNA is TGTGCCAGCAGCTTACAGGCGGCGCGGGAGCAGTTCTTC. This gives the protein CASSLQAAREQFF.

This clonotype was seen many times. The chain recombines TRBV6-6 with TRBJ1-6; D gene uncertain. V lost 2 bases and J 6 bases, leaving 11 bases between the germline ends. Germline values: CDR1 MNHNY, CDR2 SVGAGI (reference sequence). There are 15 residues in the CDR3. CDR3 coding DNA: TGTGCCAGCAGTTACATGACGGCCTTTAATTCACCCCTCCACTTT. The encoded protein is CASSYMTAFNSPLHF.

This clonotype was recorded at least ten times. The chain joins TRBV6-1 to TRBJ2-1; 7 bases agree with TRBD1. CDR1 and CDR2 from the germline V gene are MNHNS and SASEGT. The CDR3 loop spans 16 amino acids. V lost 4 bases, J lost 0 bases, and 6 bases stayed unmatched. The CDR3: CASSGVQGSSYNEQFF. The CDR3 bases are TGTGCCAGCAGTGGCGTACAGGGGAGCTCCTACAATGAGCAGTTCTTC.

This clonotype has ten or more counts. This chain connects TRBV4-3 to TRBJ2-6; no clear D. Germline V gene lookup returns CDR1 LGHNA and CDR2 YSLEER. The V gene lost 0 bases and the J gene lost 1 base, with 7 bases spanning the gap. The length of the CDR3 is 16 residues. CDR3 protein: CASSQDTGSGANVLTF. The CDR3 bases are TGCGCCAGCAGCCAAGATACGGGTTCTGGGGCCAACGTCCTGACTTTC.

Ten or more counts support this clonotype. The chain couples TRBV27 to TRBJ1-1, with a weak D call TRBD1 (5 bases). The germline CDR1 and CDR2 sequences are MNHEY and SMNVEV (reference sequence). V was trimmed by 3 bases and J by 0 bases, leaving 8 bases between them. The CDR3 spans 14 residues. The CDR3 DNA reads TGTGCCAGCAGTTTCCAGGGAATGAACACTGAAGCTTTCTTT. Protein: CASSFQGMNTEAFF.